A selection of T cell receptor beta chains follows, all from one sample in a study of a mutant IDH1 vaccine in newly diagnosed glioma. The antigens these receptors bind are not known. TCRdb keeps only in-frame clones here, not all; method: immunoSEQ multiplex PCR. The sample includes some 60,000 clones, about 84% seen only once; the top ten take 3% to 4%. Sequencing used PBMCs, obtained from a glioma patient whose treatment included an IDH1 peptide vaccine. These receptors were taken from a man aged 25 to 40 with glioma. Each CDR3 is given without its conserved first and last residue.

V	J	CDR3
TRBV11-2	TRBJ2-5	ASSLGAGRGETQY
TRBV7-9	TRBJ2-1	ASSLGTRINEQF
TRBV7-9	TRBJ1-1	ASSHHREGAF
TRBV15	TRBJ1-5	ATSRTDYSNQPQH
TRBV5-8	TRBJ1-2	ASSLRDIGYT
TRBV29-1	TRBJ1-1	SVGGGRTEAF
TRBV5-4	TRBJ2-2	ASRPRGSNTGELF
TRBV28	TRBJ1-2	ASSASGGDYGYT
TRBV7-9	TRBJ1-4	ASSPRGQIATNEKLF
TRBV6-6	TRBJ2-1	ASSSWSYNEQF
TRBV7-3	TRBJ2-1	ASSLTAVRGSSYNEQF
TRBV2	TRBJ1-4	ARRRGPGEKLF
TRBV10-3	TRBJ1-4	AISPGESEKLF
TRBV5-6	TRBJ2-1	ASSLGLAPGEQF
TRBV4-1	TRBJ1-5	ASSQGTLSNQPQH
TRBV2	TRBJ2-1	ASSGDRGEFEQF
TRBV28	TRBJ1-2	ASTISTGGRGYGYT
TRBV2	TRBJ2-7	ASRSGPSYEQY
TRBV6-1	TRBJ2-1	ASVDSSSYNEQF
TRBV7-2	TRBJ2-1	ASSSNPWTPADNEQF
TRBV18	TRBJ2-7	ASSTTGTGVYEQY
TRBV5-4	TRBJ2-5	ASSRTSGSGRETQY
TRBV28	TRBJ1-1	ASSLAGGRPRGMNTEAF
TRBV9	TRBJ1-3	ASSARPLDRDYPGNTIY
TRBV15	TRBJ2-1	ATSRDGTSGNNEQF
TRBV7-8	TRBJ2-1	ASSPPGGSSYNEQF
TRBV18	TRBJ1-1	ASSPPNLARRTEAF
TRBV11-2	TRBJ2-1	ASSPGVAGVSYNEQF
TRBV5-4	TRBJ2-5	ASSLGWQGGETQY
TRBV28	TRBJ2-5	ASSLIPSTETQY
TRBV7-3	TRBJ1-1	ASSSYNTEAF
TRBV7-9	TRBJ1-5	ASSMTGASNQPQH
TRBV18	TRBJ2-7	ASSQGQVVEQY
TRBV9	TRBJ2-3	ASGSPATDTQY
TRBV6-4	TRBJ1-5	ASSEQGGDQPQH
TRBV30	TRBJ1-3	AWSIITGNTIY
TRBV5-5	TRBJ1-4	ASSGGDGLEKLF
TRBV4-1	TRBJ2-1	ASSQVGTLRNEQF
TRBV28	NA	ASSFKGFSYEQY
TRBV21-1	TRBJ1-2	ASSPRGGQEHGYT
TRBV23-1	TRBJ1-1	ASSQARWTEAF
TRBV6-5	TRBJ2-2	ASSRGDGTGELF
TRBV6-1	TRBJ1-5	ASSDRGRSNQPQH
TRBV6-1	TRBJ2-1	ASEREGRNEQF
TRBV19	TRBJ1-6	ASSEEVGSPLH
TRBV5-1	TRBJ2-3	ASSFVGVGTDTQY
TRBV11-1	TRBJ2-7	ASSPSDTSGILGEQY
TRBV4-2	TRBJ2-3	ASSQSDTQY
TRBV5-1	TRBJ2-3	ASSLGTGGTDTQY
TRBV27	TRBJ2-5	ASSSVPGQETQY
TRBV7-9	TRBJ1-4	ASSLSVREKLF
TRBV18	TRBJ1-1	ASSPEGHRMGEAF
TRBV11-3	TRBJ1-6	ASSLINSPLH
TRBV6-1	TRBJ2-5	ASSLYGVETQY
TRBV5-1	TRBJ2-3	ASSLNTGRADTQY
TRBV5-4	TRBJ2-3	ASSLGATDTQY
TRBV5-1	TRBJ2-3	ASSLEVDTQY